This entry features one TCR beta chain sequence. CDR3 size: 19 residues. J lost 0 bases, V lost 2 bases, and 14 bases had no gene match. CDR1 is SGDLS and CDR2 is YYNGEE in the germline V gene. This sample was taken from a study of cytomegalovirus exposure and HLA in healthy donors. Study-level background: Out of 398 genotyped donors, about 80% belonged to the Caucasian-associated ancestry cluster.

Primers included in the PCR were 60 Vbeta and 13 Jbeta primers. TCRdb keeps only in-frame clones here, not all; method: immunoSEQ multiplex PCR. Counted here are roughly 260,000 clones, roughly 81% occurring once; the ten biggest clones make up approximately 2%. This chain links TRBV9 with TRBJ2-1; 7 bases agree with TRBD2. The sequenced material came from PBMCs. This sequence was found in a woman between 40 and 50 years old in good health and CMV-seropositive. For the CDR3, the DNA is TGTGCCAGCAGCGTCGGGACTAACGGAACCGCGAGCTCCTACAATGAGCAGTTCTTC. Its protein product is CASSVGTNGTASSYNEQFF.